This T cell receptor (beta chain) stems from a study of T-cell memory formation after mild COVID-19. The study, taken as a whole, reports: The appearance of some responding clones in pre-infection memory suggested that cross-reactive memory joined.

Employing constant-segment primers, 5'RACE generated TCR alpha and TCR beta cDNA libraries bearing sample barcodes and UMIs. TCRdb reanalysed the 5' RACE reads using MiXCR and keeps one entry per CDR3 protein. The sample has more than 350,000 distinct CDR3 sequences, around a fifth seen once; the top ten hold around 13%. With respect to this clonotype: Its target is unknown.

The origin of this receptor is an adult woman who had mild COVID-19 (a few samples of this study predate the infection). Cell type and time point are not known. Sequencing was carried out using PBMCs or a T cell subset sorted from them (not recorded which).

This CDR3 is CASSRGWGNEQFF. The CDR3 DNA is TGTGCCAGCAGCCGAGGGTGGGGGAATGAGCAGTTCTTC. The rearrangement links TRBV27 to TRBJ2-1, with D possibly being TRBD1 or TRBD2 (5 bases each). Trimming removed 6 bases from V and 7 bases from J, with 13 bases in between. The CDR3 runs 13 residues. CDR1 is MNHEY, CDR2 SMNVEV, per germline (reference sequence).